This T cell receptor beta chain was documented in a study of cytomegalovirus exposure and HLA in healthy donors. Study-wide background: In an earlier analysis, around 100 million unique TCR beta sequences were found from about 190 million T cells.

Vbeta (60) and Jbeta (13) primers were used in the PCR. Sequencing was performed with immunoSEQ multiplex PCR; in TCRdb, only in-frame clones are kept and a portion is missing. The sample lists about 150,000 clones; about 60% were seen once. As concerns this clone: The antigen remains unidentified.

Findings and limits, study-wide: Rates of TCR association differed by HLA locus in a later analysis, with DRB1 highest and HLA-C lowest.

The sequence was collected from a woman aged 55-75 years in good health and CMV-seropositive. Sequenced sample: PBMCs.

Here the CDR3 reads CASSLVPDTAETQYF. The DNA for the CDR3 is TGTGCCAGCAGCTTGGTCCCGGACACGGCGGAGACCCAGTACTTC. This chain uses TRBV5-4 with TRBJ2-5; D might be TRBD1 (5 bases). Germline V gene data show CDR1 as SGHNT and CDR2 as YYREEE (reference sequence). V was pared by 0 bases and J by 5 bases, with 14 bases between. The CDR3 is 15 amino acids.